The T cell receptor (beta chain) under discussion was sequenced for a study of T cell responses to AZD1222 COVID-19 vaccine. Study-level information: Samples with a second dose at about 4 or about 12 weeks were pooled together. Study observations and caveats: Sampling that yielded the repertoires occurred only after the peak T cell response. Clonal diversity may have been underestimated, and the donors were mostly white British, with more females than males.

The data were produced by immunoSEQ multiplex PCR, yet TCRdb's version contains in-frame clones alone and is incomplete. The sample has approximately 110,000 clones; roughly 90% are singletons. With regard to this clone: Its antigen is as yet unknown.

This clonotype originated in an adult in good health. The sequencing used peripheral blood, collected on day 0 of AZD1222 vaccination.

The CDR3 nucleotides read TGTGCCAGCAGTCCTGGGGAGGGGGGGCTGCGGGCTTTCTTT. This gives the protein CASSPGEGGLRAFF. The chain employs TRBV28 and TRBJ1-1; TRBD1 is a possible D gene (6 bases). The CDR3 covers 14 residues. The germline V and J ends were trimmed by 5 bases and 11 bases, with 21 bases remaining between them. The germline V gene encodes CDR1 MDHEN and CDR2 SYDVKM.